Listed here are 25 T cell receptor beta chains from one sample, sequenced in a study of cytomegalovirus exposure and HLA in healthy donors (dated by TCRdb to between 2016 and 2019). Receptor amplification or capture employed the immunoSEQ multiplex PCR assay. For the multiplex PCR, a mixture combining 60 forward primers for TCR Vbeta segments and 13 reverse primers for TCR Jbeta segments was used. TCRdb took this table from immuneACCESS and kept in-frame rearrangements with V and J called. Such tables lack part of the clones; where checked against another copy, unresolved V genes explain under half of the gap, and the rest is unexplained. In this sample the table shows tens of thousands of clones, approximately 71% of which occur a single time. Jointly, the top ten make up 5.4% of the sample. Sequenced: PBMCs. The receptors come from a man aged 50-59 years in good health and CMV-seronegative.

J is TRBJ2-7 and V is TRBV19; 12 bases are shared with TRBD1. The junction had 27 bases not matched to a gene; V was cut back by 5 bases and J by 1 base. This CDR3 spans 23 amino acids. Germline loops: CDR1 LNHDA, CDR2 SQIVND (reference sequence). Written as DNA, the CDR3 is TGTGCCAGTAGTTCCTCACGCGGGACAGGGGGCCGAGATACGGGGAAGGGTTCCTACGAGCAGTACTTC. Translating gives CASSSSRGTGGRDTGKGSYEQYF.

The rearrangement joins TRBV11-2 to TRBJ2-7, with 7 bases fitting TRBD2. In germline, CDR1 is SGHAT, CDR2 FQNNGV. The V and J ends lost 6 bases and 0 bases, in that order; junction bases with no gene match: 11. CDR3 length equals 16 residues. CDR3 DNA sequence: TGTGCCAGCAGAAAAGTGCGGGGGACCCGCTCCTACGAGCAGTACTTC. It yields the protein CASRKVRGTRSYEQYF.

V is TRBV5-4 and J is TRBJ2-3; 9 nucleotides line up with TRBD1. The CDR3 length is 17 residues. The V and J ends lost 1 base and 6 bases, in that order; junction bases with no gene match: 12. CDR1 and CDR2 from the germline V gene are SGHNT and YYREEE (reference sequence). The CDR3 sequence is CASSLSFWTGEADTQYF. DNA for the CDR3: TGTGCCAGCAGCTTGTCCTTCTGGACAGGGGAGGCCGATACGCAGTATTTT.

The gene calls are TRBV2 and TRBJ1-1; D gene ambiguous. Germline-derived CDR1 and CDR2 are SNHLY and FYNNEI. Trimming took off 4 bases at V and 7 bases at J, with 4 bases between the two ends. CDR3 size: 10 residues. The CDR3 sequence: CASSGSEAFF. CDR3 DNA: TGTGCCAGCAGTGGGAGTGAAGCTTTCTTT.

The rearrangement joins TRBV5-1 to TRBJ2-4; 9 bases map to TRBD2. This CDR3 region has 19 residues. Germline values: CDR1 SGHRS, CDR2 YFSETQ. V lost 0 bases and J lost 1; bases outside the gene matches: 11. CDR3 DNA: TGCGCCAGCAGCTTGGTTGGCGGGGGGGCCGCTTTGGCCAAAAACATTCAGTACTTC. This encodes CASSLVGGGAALAKNIQYF.

This rearrangement joins TRBV7-9 to TRBJ1-2, with D hard to call. V dropped 6 bases and J dropped 0 bases, with 17 bases sitting between them. This CDR3 has 16 amino acids. Germline-derived CDR1 and CDR2 are SEHNR and FQNEAQ (reference sequence). CDR3 amino acids: CASSFSQSVTNYGYTF. CDR3 sequence (DNA): TGTGCCAGCAGTTTTAGCCAGTCAGTAACTAACTATGGCTACACCTTC.

The chain joins TRBV12-5 to TRBJ2-7, with D tentatively TRBD1 (6 bases). V lost 0 bases, J lost 6 bases, and 18 bases lay in between. This CDR3 contains 16 residues. Per germline, CDR1 LGHNT and CDR2 FRNRAP. This chain's CDR3 is CASGLVGTGPSGEQYF. DNA for the CDR3: TGTGCTAGTGGTTTGGTAGGAACAGGGCCCTCGGGCGAGCAGTACTTC.

The chain recombines TRBV30 with TRBJ2-5; 11 bases fit TRBD2. This CDR3 comprises 19 residues. Germline V lookup: CDR1 GTSNPN, CDR2 SVGIG (reference sequence). The V and J ends lost 2 bases and 2 bases, in that order; junction bases with no gene match: 16. CDR3 nucleotide sequence: TGTGCCTGGAGTCCGCCCCGCCCGCAACTAGCGGGGGTTCAAGAGACCCAGTACTTC. This sequence encodes CAWSPPRPQLAGVQETQYF.

This rearrangement joins TRBV7-3 to TRBJ2-3, with 15 nucleotides matching TRBD2. CDR1 SGHTA and CDR2 FQGTGA come from the germline V gene. This CDR3 is 20 amino acids long. Trimming took 5 bases from V and 1 from J; bases not matched to a gene: 13. The CDR3 nucleotides read TGTGCCAGCAGCCCGCTTGGACTAGCGGGGGGGCCTGCCCGCACAGATACGCAGTATTTT. Its protein product is CASSPLGLAGGPARTDTQYF.

The chain uses TRBV29-1 and TRBJ1-2, with TRBD1 matching over 9 bases. J was trimmed by 5 bases and V by 5 bases; bases with no gene match: 6. The V gene's germline CDR1 is SQVTM and CDR2 ANQGSEA. The CDR3 sequence is 13 residues long. The CDR3 bases are TGCAGCGTTCCGGGACAGGGAGGGTATGGCTACACCTTC. Translating it yields CSVPGQGGYGYTF.

The genes are TRBV9 and TRBJ2-2; 9 bases match TRBD2. The CDR3 is 14 residues long. Germline CDR1 reads SGDLS; CDR2 reads YYNGEE. With 8 bases clipped from V and 1 base from J, the junction kept 3 bases outside the gene matches. The DNA of the CDR3 is TGTGCCAGTCGAGCGGGGGGGAACACCGGGGAGCTGTTTTTT. It is translated as CASRAGGNTGELFF.

The chain joins TRBV6-1 to TRBJ1-2; 7 bases align to TRBD1. Germline trimming cut 6 bases from V and 0 bases from J; bases unmatched to any gene: 4. Per the germline V gene, CDR1 is MNHNS and CDR2 is SASEGT. The CDR3 length is 14 residues. The CDR3 reads CASRWGQTNYGYTF. Here the CDR3 DNA reads TGTGCCAGCAGGTGGGGACAGACTAACTATGGCTACACCTTC.

This chain uses TRBV6-1 with TRBJ1-6; D is uncertain. With 6 bases removed from V and 0 bases from J, the gap between germline ends came to 9 bases. Germline V gene lookup returns CDR1 MNHNS and CDR2 SASEGT. CDR3 size: 15 residues. Here the CDR3 reads CASRTESSYNSPLHF. The CDR3, as DNA: TGTGCCAGCAGAACAGAGAGCTCCTATAATTCACCCCTCCACTTT.

The chain uses TRBV27 and TRBJ2-5; 10 bases align to TRBD2. The germline gives CDR1 MNHEY, CDR2 SMNVEV (reference sequence). Trimming removed 2 bases from V and 0 bases from J; junction bases left unmatched: 12. This CDR3 spans 19 amino acids. The CDR3 sequence: CASSLRASVSGGYQETQYF. The CDR3 DNA sequence: TGTGCCAGCAGTTTAAGGGCCTCCGTTAGCGGGGGGTACCAAGAGACCCAGTACTTC.

As DNA, the CDR3 is TGCGCCAGCAGCGCCCCTGTGGCGAACACTGAAGCTTTCTTT. Amino acids: CASSAPVANTEAFF. The chain carries TRBV5-1 and TRBJ1-1; D gene ambiguous. The V and J ends lost 4 bases and 1 base respectively, with 11 bases between them. The CDR3 extends over 14 amino acids. The germline V gene encodes CDR1 SGHRS and CDR2 YFSETQ.

V usage is TRBV6-5 and J usage is TRBJ1-1; D is unresolved. The CDR3 covers 13 residues. V was trimmed by 8 bases and J by 2 bases, leaving 12 bases between them. Germline V gives CDR1 MNHEY, CDR2 SVGAGI. Here the CDR3 reads CASQPGVNTEAFF. The CDR3 DNA follows: TGTGCCAGCCAACCCGGGGTTAACACTGAAGCTTTCTTT.

This chain joins TRBV14 and TRBJ1-6; no reliable D call. V was clipped by 1 base and J by 0 bases, with 10 bases between them. This CDR3 is 17 amino acids long. Germline assignment: CDR1 SGHDN and CDR2 FVKESK. CDR3 amino acids: CASSQVARLSYNSPLHF. In DNA, the CDR3 is TGTGCCAGCAGCCAAGTGGCCAGGCTCTCCTATAATTCACCCCTCCACTTT.

The J gene is TRBJ2-3, the V gene TRBV7-8, with 14 bases identical to TRBD2. This CDR3 contains 17 residues. CDR1 and CDR2 from the germline V gene are SGHVS and FQNEAQ. After removal of 4 bases from V and 2 bases from J, the junction contained 5 bases not matched to a gene. CDR3 DNA sequence: TGTGCCAGCAGCTGGGGACTAGCGGGGGCCCACACAGATACGCAGTATTTT. The encoded protein is CASSWGLAGAHTDTQYF.

This chain connects TRBV12-5 to TRBJ1-3, with TRBD1 identical over 9 bases. V gave up 4 bases and J gave up 4 bases; unmatched junction bases: 5. The CDR3 extends over 15 amino acids. Per the germline V gene, CDR1 is LGHNT and CDR2 is FRNRAP. CDR3 in amino acids: CASGSGTGFGNTIYF. CDR3 sequence (DNA): TGTGCTAGTGGTTCCGGGACAGGGTTCGGAAACACCATATATTTT.

The CDR3 spells CASSYGGAPGGSGNTIYF. CDR3 DNA sequence: TGTGCCAGCAGTTATGGGGGAGCACCAGGGGGCTCTGGAAACACCATATATTTT. The chain links TRBV6-8 to TRBJ1-3; the match to TRBD1 covers 7 bases. The CDR3 runs 18 residues. The trim removed 3 bases at V and 0 bases at J, leaving 11 bases unmatched. Per the germline V gene, CDR1 is MNHGY and CDR2 is SAAAGT.

The chain couples TRBV9 to TRBJ2-2, with 11 bases identical to TRBD2. The CDR3 length is 17 residues. The V and J ends lost 1 base and 1 base, in that order; junction bases with no gene match: 3. Germline assignment: CDR1 SGDLS and CDR2 YYNGEE. For the CDR3, the DNA is TGTGCCAGCAGCGTAATTAGCGGGGGGGTGAACACCGGGGAGCTGTTTTTT. Translated: CASSVISGGVNTGELFF.

This sequence joins TRBV5-1 and TRBJ2-1, with 11 bases lining up with TRBD2. Germline V gene sequence: CDR1 SGHRS, CDR2 YFSETQ. The CDR3 covers 16 residues. With 4 bases clipped from V and 5 bases from J, the junction kept 8 bases outside the gene matches. CDR3 sequence (DNA): TGCGCCAGCAGCCTAACCCTAGCGGGGGGCGACAATGAGCAGTTCTTC. Protein sequence: CASSLTLAGGDNEQFF.

The chain employs TRBV6-1 and TRBJ2-2, with TRBD2 matching over 13 bases. This CDR3 spans 15 amino acids. V trimming: 7 bases; J trimming: 6 bases; junction bases outside the gene matches: 5. CDR1 is MNHNS, CDR2 SASEGT, per germline. The CDR3 DNA reads as TGTGCCAGCACCAGGACTAGCGGGGGTCCCGGGGAGCTGTTTTTT. Encoded protein: CASTRTSGGPGELFF.

V is TRBV6-5 and J is TRBJ2-5; D possibly corresponds to TRBD1 (7 bases). Per germline, CDR1 MNHEY and CDR2 SVGAGI. Trimming cost V 2 bases and J 7 bases, with 14 bases left between them. The CDR3 contains 14 residues. In DNA form, the CDR3 reads TGTGCCAGCAGTTACGCGGGGACAGCCGGGACCCAGTACTTC. This sequence encodes CASSYAGTAGTQYF.

This chain joins TRBV2 and TRBJ1-1; possible D gene TRBD1, 5 bases. Germline assignment: CDR1 SNHLY and CDR2 FYNNEI. The CDR3 totals 13 residues. V was trimmed by 6 bases and J by 0 bases, leaving 8 bases between them. CDR3 amino acids: CASSQGLNTEAFF. CDR3 in DNA: TGTGCCAGCAGCCAGGGTCTGAACACTGAAGCTTTCTTT.